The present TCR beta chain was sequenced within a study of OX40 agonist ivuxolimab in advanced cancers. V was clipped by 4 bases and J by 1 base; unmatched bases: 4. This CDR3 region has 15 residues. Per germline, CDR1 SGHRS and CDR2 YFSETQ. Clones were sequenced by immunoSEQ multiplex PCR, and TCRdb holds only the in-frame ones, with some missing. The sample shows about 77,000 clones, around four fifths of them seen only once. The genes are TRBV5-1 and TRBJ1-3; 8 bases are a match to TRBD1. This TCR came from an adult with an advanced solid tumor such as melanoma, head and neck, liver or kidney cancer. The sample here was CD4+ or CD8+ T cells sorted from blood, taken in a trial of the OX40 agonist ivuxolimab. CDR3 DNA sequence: TGCGCCAGCAGCCCCCGGACAGGGTCTGGAAACACCATATATTTT. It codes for CASSPRTGSGNTIYF.